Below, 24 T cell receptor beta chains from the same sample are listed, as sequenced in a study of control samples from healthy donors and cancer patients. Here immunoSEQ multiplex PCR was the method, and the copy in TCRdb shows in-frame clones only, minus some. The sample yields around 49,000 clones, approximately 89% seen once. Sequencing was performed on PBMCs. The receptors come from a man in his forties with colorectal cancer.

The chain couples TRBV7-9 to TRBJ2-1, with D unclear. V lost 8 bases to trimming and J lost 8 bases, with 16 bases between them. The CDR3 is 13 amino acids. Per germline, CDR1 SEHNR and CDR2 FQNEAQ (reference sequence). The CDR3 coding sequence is TGTGCCAGCGTTCCAGGCTTGTTGGATGAGCAGTTCTTC. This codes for CASVPGLLDEQFF.

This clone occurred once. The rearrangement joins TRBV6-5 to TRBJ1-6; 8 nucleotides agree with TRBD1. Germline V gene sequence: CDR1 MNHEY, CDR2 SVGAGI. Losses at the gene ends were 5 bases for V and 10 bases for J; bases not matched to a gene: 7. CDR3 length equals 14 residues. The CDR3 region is CASSLGQGYSPLHF. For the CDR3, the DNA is TGTGCCAGCAGTCTCGGACAGGGATACTCACCCCTCCACTTT.

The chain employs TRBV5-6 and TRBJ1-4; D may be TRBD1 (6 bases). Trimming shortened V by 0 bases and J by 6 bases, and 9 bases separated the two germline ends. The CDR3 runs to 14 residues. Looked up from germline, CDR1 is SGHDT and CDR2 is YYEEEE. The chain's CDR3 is CASSLEPGDEKLFF. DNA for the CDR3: TGTGCCAGCAGCTTGGAGCCAGGGGATGAAAAACTGTTTTTT.

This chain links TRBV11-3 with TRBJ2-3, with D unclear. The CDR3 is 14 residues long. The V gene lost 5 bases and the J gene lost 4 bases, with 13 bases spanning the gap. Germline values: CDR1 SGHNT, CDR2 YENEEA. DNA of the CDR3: TGTGCCAGCAGCGAACCGACATATCCAGATACGCAGTATTTT. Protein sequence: CASSEPTYPDTQYF.

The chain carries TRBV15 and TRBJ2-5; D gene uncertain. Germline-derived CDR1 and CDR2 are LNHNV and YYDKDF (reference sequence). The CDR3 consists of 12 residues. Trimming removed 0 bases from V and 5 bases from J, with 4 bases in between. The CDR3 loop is CATSRDQETQYF. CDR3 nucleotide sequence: TGTGCCACCAGCAGAGATCAGGAGACCCAGTACTTC.

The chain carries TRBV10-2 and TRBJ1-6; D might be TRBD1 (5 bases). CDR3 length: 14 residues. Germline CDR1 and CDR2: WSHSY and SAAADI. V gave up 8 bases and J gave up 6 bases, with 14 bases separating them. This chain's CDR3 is CASGVPRGNSPLHF. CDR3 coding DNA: TGCGCCAGCGGCGTGCCGAGGGGTAATTCACCCCTCCACTTT.

This chain's CDR3 is CASTLRVILHF. The CDR3 DNA reads as TGTGCCAGCACTTTAAGGGTTATACTTCACTTT. The genes are TRBV2 and TRBJ1-6; D uncertain. V was pared by 7 bases and J by 19 bases, with 17 bases between. This CDR3 region has 11 residues. In germline, CDR1 is SNHLY, CDR2 FYNNEI.

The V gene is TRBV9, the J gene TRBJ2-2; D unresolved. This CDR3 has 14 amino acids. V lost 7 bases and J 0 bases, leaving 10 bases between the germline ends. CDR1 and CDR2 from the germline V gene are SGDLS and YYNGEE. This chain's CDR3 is CASRPATNTGELFF. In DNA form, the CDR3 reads TGTGCCAGCCGGCCAGCGACGAACACCGGGGAGCTGTTTTTT.

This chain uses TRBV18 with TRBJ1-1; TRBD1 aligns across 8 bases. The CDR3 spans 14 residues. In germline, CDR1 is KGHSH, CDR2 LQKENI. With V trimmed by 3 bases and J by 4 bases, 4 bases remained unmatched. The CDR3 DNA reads TGTGCCAGCTCACCTGACAGGGGAATCACTGAAGCTTTCTTT. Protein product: CASSPDRGITEAFF.

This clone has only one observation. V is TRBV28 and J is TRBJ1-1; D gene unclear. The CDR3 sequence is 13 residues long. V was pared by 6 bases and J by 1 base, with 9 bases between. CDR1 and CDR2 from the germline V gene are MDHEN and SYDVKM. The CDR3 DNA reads TGTGCCAGCAGCCTCAGCCCGAACACTGAAGCTTTCTTT. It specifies CASSLSPNTEAFF.

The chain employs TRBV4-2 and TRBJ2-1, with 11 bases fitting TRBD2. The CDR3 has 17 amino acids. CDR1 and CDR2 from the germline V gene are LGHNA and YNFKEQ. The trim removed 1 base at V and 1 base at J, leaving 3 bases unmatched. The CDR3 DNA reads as TGTGCCAGCAGCCAAGCTAGCGGGAGGTCTTCCTACAATGAGCAGTTCTTC. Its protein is CASSQASGRSSYNEQFF.

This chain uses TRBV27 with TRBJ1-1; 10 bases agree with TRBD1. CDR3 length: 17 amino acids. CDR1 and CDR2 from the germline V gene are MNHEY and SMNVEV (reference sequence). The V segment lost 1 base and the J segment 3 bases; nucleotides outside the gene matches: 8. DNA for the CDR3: TGTGCCAGCAGTTTATATCGGAGACAGGGGGCGGACACTGAAGCTTTCTTT. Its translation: CASSLYRRQGADTEAFF.

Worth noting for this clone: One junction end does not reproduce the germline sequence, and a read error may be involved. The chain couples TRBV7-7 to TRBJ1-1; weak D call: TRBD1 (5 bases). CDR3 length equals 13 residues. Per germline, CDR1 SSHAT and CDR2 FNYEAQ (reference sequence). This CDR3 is CASSLDTNTEAFF. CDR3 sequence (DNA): TGTGCTAGCAGCTTGGACACGAACACTGAAGCTTTCTTT.

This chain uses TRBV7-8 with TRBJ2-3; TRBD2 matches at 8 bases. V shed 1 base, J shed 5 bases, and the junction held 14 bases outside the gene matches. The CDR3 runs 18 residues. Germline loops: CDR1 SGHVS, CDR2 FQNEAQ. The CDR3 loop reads CASSLVVGRREERDTQYF. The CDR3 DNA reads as TGTGCCAGCAGCTTAGTAGTGGGTAGGCGGGAGGAAAGAGATACGCAGTATTTT. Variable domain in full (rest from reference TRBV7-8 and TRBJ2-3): GAGVSQSPRYKVAKRGQDVALRCDPISGHVSLFWYQQALGQGPEFLTYFQNEAQLDKSGLPSDRFFAERPEGSVSTLKIQRTQQEDSAVYLCASSLVVGRREERDTQYFGPGTRLTVL.

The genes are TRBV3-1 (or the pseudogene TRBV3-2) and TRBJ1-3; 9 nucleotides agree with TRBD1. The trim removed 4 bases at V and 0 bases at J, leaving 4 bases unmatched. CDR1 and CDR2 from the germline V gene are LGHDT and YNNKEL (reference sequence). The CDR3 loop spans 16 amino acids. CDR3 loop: CASSPRTGVSGNTIYF. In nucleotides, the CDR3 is TGTGCCAGCAGCCCCAGGACAGGGGTCTCTGGAAACACCATATATTTT.

The DNA of the CDR3 is TGTGCCAGCAGTGAATTTGCCCCTGGACTAGCGGGGTACAATGAGCAGTTCTTC. It codes for CASSEFAPGLAGYNEQFF. The V and J genes are TRBV2 and TRBJ2-1; TRBD2 agrees at 12 bases. This CDR3 contains 18 residues. After removal of 2 bases from V and 4 bases from J, the junction contained 9 bases not matched to a gene. From germline, CDR1 is SNHLY and CDR2 FYNNEI.

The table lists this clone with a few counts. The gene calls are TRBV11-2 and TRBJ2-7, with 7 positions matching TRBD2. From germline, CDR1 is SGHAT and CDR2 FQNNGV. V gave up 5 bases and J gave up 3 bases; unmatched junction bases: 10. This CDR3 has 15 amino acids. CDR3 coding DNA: TGTGCCAGCAGCCTATCTGCTAGCGGAAACTACGAGCAGTACTTC. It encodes CASSLSASGNYEQYF.

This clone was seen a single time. The CDR3 region is CASSLRLAGFRTYEQYF. The CDR3 nucleotides are TGTGCCAGCAGCCTAAGATTAGCGGGTTTTAGGACCTACGAGCAGTACTTC. The genes are TRBV27 and TRBJ2-7; 7 nucleotides match TRBD2. CDR3 length: 17 amino acids. The trim removed 6 bases at V and 2 bases at J, leaving 16 bases unmatched. Germline V CDR1 and CDR2: MNHEY, SMNVEV (reference sequence).

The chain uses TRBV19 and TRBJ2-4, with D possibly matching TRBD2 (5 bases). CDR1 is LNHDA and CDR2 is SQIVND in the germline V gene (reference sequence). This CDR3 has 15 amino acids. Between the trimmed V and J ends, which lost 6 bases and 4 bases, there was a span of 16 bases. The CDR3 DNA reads TGTGCCAGTAGGGGCGCGGGCAGGAGGAAAAACATTCAGTACTTC. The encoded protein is CASRGAGRRKNIQYF.

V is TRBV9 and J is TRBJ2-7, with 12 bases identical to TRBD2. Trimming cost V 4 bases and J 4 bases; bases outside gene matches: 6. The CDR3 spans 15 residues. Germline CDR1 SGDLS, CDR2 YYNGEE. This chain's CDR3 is CASSLGLAGSYEQYF. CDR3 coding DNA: TGTGCCAGCAGCTTGGGACTAGCGGGTTCTTACGAGCAGTACTTC.

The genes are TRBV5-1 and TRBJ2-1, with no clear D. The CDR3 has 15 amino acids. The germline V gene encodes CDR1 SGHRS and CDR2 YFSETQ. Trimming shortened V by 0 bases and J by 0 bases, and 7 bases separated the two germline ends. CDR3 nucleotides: TGCGCCAGCAGCTTGGAACTGAGCTCCTACAATGAGCAGTTCTTC. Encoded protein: CASSLELSSYNEQFF.

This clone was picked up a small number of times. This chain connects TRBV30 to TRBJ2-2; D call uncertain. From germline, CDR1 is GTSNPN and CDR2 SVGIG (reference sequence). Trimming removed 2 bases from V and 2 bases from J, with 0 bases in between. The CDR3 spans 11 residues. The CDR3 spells CAWSNTGELFF. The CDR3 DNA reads TGTGCCTGGAGTAACACCGGGGAGCTGTTTTTT.

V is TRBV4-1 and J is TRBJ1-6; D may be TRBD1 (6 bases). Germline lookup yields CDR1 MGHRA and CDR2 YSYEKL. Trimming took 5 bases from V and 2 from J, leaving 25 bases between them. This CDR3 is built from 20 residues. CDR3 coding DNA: TGCGCCAGCAGCACCGCGGGGAAGGCGATCGAGGGGGCCTATAATTCACCCCTCCACTTT. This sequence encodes CASSTAGKAIEGAYNSPLHF.

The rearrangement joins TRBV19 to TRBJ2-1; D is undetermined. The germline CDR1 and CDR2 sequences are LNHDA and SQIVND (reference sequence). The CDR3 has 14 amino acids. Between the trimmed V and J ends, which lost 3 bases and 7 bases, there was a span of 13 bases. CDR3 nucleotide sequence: TGTGCCAGTAGTATCGGACCGAAAGGGAATGAGCAGTTCTTC. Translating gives CASSIGPKGNEQFF.